This is a list of T cell receptor beta chains from one sample in a study of T-cell reconstitution after alpha-beta-depleted transplantation in children. TCRdb reprocessed the PCR reads via MiXCR and lists one record per CDR3 protein. The sample holds 300,000 or so distinct CDR3 sequences; nearly 10% are singletons and the top ten take roughly 9.1%. The sequencing used PBMCs from the stem cell graft donor, collected from the stem cell graft. Receptors originate from a human donor who donated a stem cell graft to a child with SCID. CDR3s include the opening cysteine and the closing phenylalanine or tryptophan. A D gene is named only where the DNA matches it firmly. Size values are once, few and many counts, or a class for expanded clones, and some rows have none.

D gene	clone size	J gene	V gene	CDR3 protein	CDR3 DNA
-	few	TRBJ2-7	TRBV7-6	CASSLAGWEYEQYF	TGTGCCAGCAGCTTAGCGGGCTGGGAGTACGAGCAGTACTTC
-	many	TRBJ2-7	TRBV5-1	CASSLGDRIAFEQYF	TGCGCCAGCAGTCTCGGGGACCGCATAGCGTTTGAGCAGTACTTC
-	few	TRBJ2-3	TRBV11-2	CASSTQKGTDTQYF	TGTGCCAGCAGCACCCAGAAAGGCACAGATACGCAGTATTTT
TRBD1	-	TRBJ1-1	TRBV19	CASSTRDRRGPEAFF	TGTGCCAGTAGTACAAGGGACAGGCGCGGCCCTGAAGCTTTCTTT
TRBD1	many	TRBJ2-3	TRBV7-9	CASSRDSTSTDTQYF	TGTGCCAGCAGCCGGGACAGCACTAGCACAGATACGCAGTATTTT
TRBD1	once	TRBJ2-2	TRBV20-1	CSAKIGQGNTGELFF	TGCAGTGCCAAAATAGGACAGGGGAACACCGGGGAGCTGTTTTTT
-	many	TRBJ2-2	TRBV18	CASSPPGLDTGELFF	TGTGCCAGCTCACCACCAGGACTTGACACCGGGGAGCTGTTTTTT
-	few	TRBJ2-5	TRBV29-1	CSASIGWKETQYF	TGCAGCGCCTCCATAGGGTGGAAAGAGACCCAGTACTTC
-	few	TRBJ1-5	TRBV2	CASKPGPNQPQHF	TGTGCCAGCAAGCCCGGGCCCAATCAGCCCCAGCATTTT
TRBD1	many	TRBJ2-2	TRBV4-1	CASSPRTTAGGFTGELFF	TGCGCCAGCAGCCCCAGGACAACGGCAGGGGGCTTTACCGGGGAGCTGTTTTTT
-	-	TRBJ1-4	TRBV5-5	CASSPDVFGEKLFF	TGTGCCAGCAGCCCGGATGTCTTCGGTGAAAAACTGTTTTTT
-	few	TRBJ1-1	TRBV5-1	CASSRRQTDTEAFF	TGCGCCAGCAGCAGACGACAGACCGACACTGAAGCTTTCTTT
TRBD1	-	TRBJ1-5	TRBV2	CASSDTGQGGHQPQHF	TGTGCCAGCAGTGACACGGGACAGGGGGGTCATCAGCCCCAGCATTTT
TRBD1	few	TRBJ2-7	TRBV29-1	CSAVTPGQRSSYEQYF	TGCAGCGCTGTAACGCCGGGACAGCGATCCTCCTACGAGCAGTACTTC
-	many	TRBJ2-1	TRBV27	CASSLTSTSLGDEQFF	TGTGCCAGCAGTTTAACGAGTACGAGCCTTGGGGATGAGCAGTTCTTC
-	-	TRBJ2-7	TRBV12-3/TRBV12-4	CASSLHGYEQYF	TGTGCCAGCAGTTTACACGGCTACGAGCAGTACTTC
-	few	TRBJ2-1	TRBV6-1	CASTQTLSYNEQFF	TGTGCCAGCACCCAGACCCTAAGCTACAATGAGCAGTTCTTC
TRBD2	-	TRBJ2-7	TRBV7-9	CASSSGLAGNYEQYF	TGTGCCAGCAGCTCGGGACTAGCGGGGAACTACGAGCAGTACTTC
TRBD1	few	TRBJ1-1	TRBV5-1	CASSLGPGGRGATEAFF	TGCGCCAGCAGCTTGGGGCCAGGGGGGCGGGGAGCCACTGAAGCTTTCTTT
-	many	TRBJ2-3	TRBV10-3	CAIRTPGARDTQYF	TGTGCCATCAGGACCCCGGGAGCAAGGGATACGCAGTATTTT
TRBD1	-	TRBJ2-2	TRBV20-1	CSAKGQGGTGELFF	TGCAGTGCGAAGGGACAGGGAGGGACCGGGGAGCTGTTTTTT
-	-	TRBJ1-4	TRBV7-8	CASTLGGASEKLFF	TGTGCCAGCACCCTGGGGGGGGCAAGTGAAAAACTGTTTTTT
-	few	TRBJ2-3	TRBV7-9	CASSRGKSLSSTDTQYF	TGTGCCAGCAGCCGTGGGAAAAGTCTGTCCTCCACAGATACGCAGTATTTT
-	-	TRBJ2-1	TRBV7-9	CASSPASGTGQFF	TGTGCCAGCAGCCCCGCGTCCGGGACTGGGCAGTTCTTC
TRBD2	-	TRBJ2-5	TRBV7-2	CASSLRRLAGGQETQYF	TGTGCCAGCAGCTTAAGGAGACTAGCGGGGGGCCAAGAGACCCAGTACTTC
TRBD2	many	TRBJ2-3	TRBV5-1	CASSSTGTSAYTDTQYF	TGCGCCAGCAGCTCCACCGGGACTAGCGCCTACACAGATACGCAGTATTTT
-	few	TRBJ2-3	TRBV11-1	CASSPGTLTADTQYF	TGTGCCAGCAGCCCCGGGACCCTCACCGCAGATACGCAGTATTTT
-	many	TRBJ1-5	TRBV12-3/TRBV12-4	CASSLAREVLNQPQHF	TGTGCCAGCAGTTTGGCCAGGGAAGTGTTAAATCAGCCCCAGCATTTT
TRBD1	many	TRBJ2-6	TRBV6-2/TRBV6-3	CASSLLGTGGMSNVLTF	TGTGCCAGCAGTTTACTCGGGACAGGGGGAATGTCCAACGTCCTGACTTTC
-	few	TRBJ1-2	TRBV9	CASSPDGSSYGYTF	TGTGCCAGCAGCCCGGACGGTTCTAGCTATGGCTACACCTTC
-	-	TRBJ2-7	TRBV15	CATSRDRVGSLAEQYF	TGTGCCACCAGCAGAGATCGAGTTGGCAGCCTGGCGGAGCAGTACTTC
-	-	TRBJ2-7	TRBV27	CASSLGFQLSYEQYF	TGTGCCAGCAGTTTAGGGTTTCAGCTCTCCTACGAGCAGTACTTC
-	few	TRBJ2-7	TRBV6-5	CASSYLGAAYEQYF	TGTGCCAGCAGTTACTTGGGGGCAGCCTACGAGCAGTACTTC
-	many	TRBJ1-2	TRBV12-3/TRBV12-4	CASSFGGRSRYGYTF	TGTGCCAGCAGTTTTGGAGGGAGGAGTCGCTATGGCTACACCTTC
-	-	TRBJ2-5	TRBV27	CASKEIWGRAVGETQYF	TGTGCCAGCAAAGAAATCTGGGGCAGGGCCGTAGGGGAGACCCAGTACTTC
-	few	TRBJ2-1	TRBV5-1	CASSFSRGGEQFF	TGCGCCAGCAGCTTTTCGCGGGGAGGTGAGCAGTTCTTC
-	-	TRBJ1-3	TRBV5-1	CASSLDRFSGNTIYF	TGCGCCAGCAGCTTGGACAGATTCTCTGGAAACACCATATATTTT
-	-	TRBJ2-5	TRBV11-2	CASSLQFQGPQYF	TGTGCCAGCAGCTTACAGTTCCAAGGTCCCCAGTACTTC
-	many	TRBJ2-7	TRBV5-1	CASSLGGDGPSYEQYF	TGCGCCAGCAGCTTGGGGGGTGATGGGCCTTCCTACGAGCAGTACTTC
-	-	TRBJ2-7	TRBV18	CASSTDDGKTF	TGTGCCAGCTCAACCGACGACGGCAAAACCTTC
TRBD2	few	TRBJ2-1	TRBV7-9	CASSLGSSGGYNEQFF	TGTGCCAGCAGCTTAGGGAGTAGCGGGGGGTACAATGAGCAGTTCTTC
-	many	TRBJ1-1	TRBV6-5	CASRYRTEAFF	TGTGCCAGCAGGTACAGAACTGAAGCTTTCTTT
-	-	TRBJ1-6	TRBV13	CVSSFVGPINYNSPLHF	TGTGTCAGCAGTTTCGTGGGACCCATAAACTATAATTCACCCCTCCACTTT
-	few	TRBJ2-2	TRBV7-2	CASSLIVAAGELFF	TGTGCCAGCAGCTTAATCGTTGCAGCCGGGGAGCTGTTTTTT
-	many	TRBJ2-1	TRBV18	CASSPTSSSYNEQFF	TGTGCCAGCTCACCCACTTCTAGCTCCTACAATGAGCAGTTCTTC
TRBD1	-	TRBJ2-6	TRBV2	CASRFDRVSSGANVLTF	TGTGCCAGCAGATTCGACAGGGTCAGCTCTGGGGCCAACGTCCTGACTTTC
-	few	TRBJ1-2	TRBV12-3/TRBV12-4	CASTPGPGDGYTF	TGTGCCAGCACCCCGGGGCCAGGGGATGGCTACACCTTC
-	few	TRBJ1-1	TRBV20-1	CSAAGGTEAFF	TGCAGTGCTGCGGGGGGGACTGAAGCTTTCTTT
-	-	TRBJ2-5	TRBV5-1	CASSPVQGGTWETQYF	TGCGCCAGCAGCCCCGTACAGGGGGGGACGTGGGAGACCCAGTACTTC
TRBD1	few	TRBJ1-2	TRBV20-1	CSALGTELIYGYTF	TGCAGTGCTCTCGGGACAGAACTCATCTATGGCTACACCTTC
-	few	TRBJ1-1	TRBV7-9	CASSLVLTGGGDTEAFF	TGTGCCAGCAGCTTAGTTTTGACCGGGGGAGGAGACACTGAAGCTTTCTTT